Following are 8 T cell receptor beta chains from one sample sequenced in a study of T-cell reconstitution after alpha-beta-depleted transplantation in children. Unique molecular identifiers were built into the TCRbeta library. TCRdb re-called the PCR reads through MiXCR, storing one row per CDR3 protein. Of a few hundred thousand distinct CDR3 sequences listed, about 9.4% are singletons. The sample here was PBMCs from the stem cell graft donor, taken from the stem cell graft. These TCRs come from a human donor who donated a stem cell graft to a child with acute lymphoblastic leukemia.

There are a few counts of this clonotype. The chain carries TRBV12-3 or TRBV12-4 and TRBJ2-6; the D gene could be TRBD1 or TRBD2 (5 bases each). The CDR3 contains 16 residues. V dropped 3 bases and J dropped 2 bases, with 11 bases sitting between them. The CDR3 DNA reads TGTGCCAGCAGTTTGACGGTGGGGGCTGGGGCCAACGTCCTGACTTTC. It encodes CASSLTVGAGANVLTF.

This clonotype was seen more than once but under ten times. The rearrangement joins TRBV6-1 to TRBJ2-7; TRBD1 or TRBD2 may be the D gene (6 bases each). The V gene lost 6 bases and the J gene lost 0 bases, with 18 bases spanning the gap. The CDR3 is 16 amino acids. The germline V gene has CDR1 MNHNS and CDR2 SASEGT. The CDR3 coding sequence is TGTGCCAGCAGCCAACTGGGGGGCGCCCGCTCCTACGAGCAGTACTTC. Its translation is CASSQLGGARSYEQYF.

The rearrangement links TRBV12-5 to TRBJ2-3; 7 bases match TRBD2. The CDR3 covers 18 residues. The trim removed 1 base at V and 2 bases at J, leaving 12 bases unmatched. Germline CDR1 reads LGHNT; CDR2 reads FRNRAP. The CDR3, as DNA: TGTGCTAGTGGTTTGGCTTACTCCGGGACTATCAACACAGATACGCAGTATTTT. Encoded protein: CASGLAYSGTINTDTQYF.

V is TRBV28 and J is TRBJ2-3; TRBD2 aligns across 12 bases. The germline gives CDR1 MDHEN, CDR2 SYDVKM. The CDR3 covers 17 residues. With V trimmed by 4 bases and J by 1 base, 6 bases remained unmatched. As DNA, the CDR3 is TGTGCCAGCAGTTCTAGCGGGAGGGCCTGGGGCACAGATACGCAGTATTTT. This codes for CASSSSGRAWGTDTQYF.

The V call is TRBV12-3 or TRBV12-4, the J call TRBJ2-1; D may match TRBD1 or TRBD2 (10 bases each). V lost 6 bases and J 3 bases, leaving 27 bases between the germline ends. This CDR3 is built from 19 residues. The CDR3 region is CASRGTGVIAGGHYNEQFF. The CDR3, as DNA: TGTGCCAGCAGAGGGACAGGGGTAATAGCGGGAGGCCACTACAATGAGCAGTTCTTC.

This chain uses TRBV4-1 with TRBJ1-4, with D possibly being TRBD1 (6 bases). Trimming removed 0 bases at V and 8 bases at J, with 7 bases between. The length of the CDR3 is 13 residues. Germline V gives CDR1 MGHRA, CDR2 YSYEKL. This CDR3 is CASSQDQGEKLFF. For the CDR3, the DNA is TGCGCCAGCAGCCAAGATCAGGGGGAAAAACTGTTTTTT.

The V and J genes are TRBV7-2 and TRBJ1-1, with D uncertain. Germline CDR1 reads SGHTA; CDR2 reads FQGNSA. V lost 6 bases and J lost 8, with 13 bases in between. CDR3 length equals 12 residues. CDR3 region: CASSRERREAFF. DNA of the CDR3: TGTGCCAGCAGTAGAGAACGGCGCGAAGCTTTCTTT.

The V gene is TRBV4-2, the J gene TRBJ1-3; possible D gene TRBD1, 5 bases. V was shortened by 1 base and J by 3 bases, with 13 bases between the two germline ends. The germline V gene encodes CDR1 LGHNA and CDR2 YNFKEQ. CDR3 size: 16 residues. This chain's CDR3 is CASSQVPGQDGNTIYF. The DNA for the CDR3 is TGTGCCAGCAGCCAAGTCCCGGGGCAGGATGGAAACACCATATATTTT.